Listed below are T cell receptor beta chains from one sample, sequenced in a study of blood T cell repertoires in COVID-19. Repertoires were generated with immunoSEQ multiplex PCR, while TCRdb's copy carries only in-frame clones and drops some. The sample comprises a few hundred thousand clones, about 81% of which are singletons, and roughly 8.2% rests with the top ten. The sequenced material came from peripheral blood. Source of these receptors: a woman older than 75 with COVID-19, enrolled during active disease. Each CDR3 is given without its conserved first and last residue. D genes are given only for firm matches. Expanded clones are given a class, and other clones once, few, many or no size at all.

J gene,D gene,V gene,clone size,CDR3 protein
TRBJ1-1,NA,TRBV5-1,NA,ASSFEGGNTEAF
TRBJ2-7,TRBD1,TRBV18,NA,ASSPGQLDSYEQY
TRBJ1-3,NA,TRBV2,NA,ASSEVGSGNTIY
TRBJ2-5,NA,TRBV7-3,NA,ASSSGLLETQY
TRBJ1-5,TRBD1,TRBV2,NA,ASRGTGGSVNQPQH
TRBJ1-1,TRBD1,TRBV6-5,few,ASSSPQGTHEAF
TRBJ1-1,NA,TRBV2,NA,ASSTAGFGTEAF
TRBJ2-7,TRBD1,TRBV5-1,NA,ASSPGGTGGSYEQY
TRBJ1-2,NA,TRBV7-2,NA,ASTMGALYGYT
TRBJ1-2,NA,TRBV3-1/TRBV3-2,NA,ASSRTQAGYT
TRBJ2-1,TRBD1,TRBV2,few,ASFPDRDNEQF
TRBJ1-1,NA,TRBV5-6,NA,ASTFRGVNTEAF
TRBJ1-2,TRBD1,TRBV28,once,ASSPLGTVYGYT
TRBJ1-5,TRBD1,TRBV6-6,NA,ASGTGTWTQH
TRBJ2-1,NA,TRBV6-5,NA,ASRSPGGTEQF
TRBJ2-1,TRBD2,TRBV5-1,NA,ASSLPGLAGGDEQF
TRBJ2-4,TRBD1,TRBV5-1,NA,ASSPGQGNIQY
TRBJ1-1,NA,TRBV6-5,NA,ASRAGGHENTEAF
TRBJ2-2,NA,TRBV5-1,NA,ASSLGQTRAGELF
TRBJ1-5,TRBD1,TRBV19,NA,ATAKDRGNNQPQH
TRBJ2-2,NA,TRBV18,few,ASSPWAGSLANTGELF
TRBJ2-3,NA,TRBV7-2,NA,ASSLRRTLDTQY
TRBJ1-1,NA,TRBV28,NA,ASSLVRNTEAF
TRBJ2-5,TRBD2,TRBV3-1/TRBV3-2,once,ASSQGQREATSQETQY
TRBJ2-1,TRBD1,TRBV12-3/TRBV12-4,NA,ASSLGQGDEQF
TRBJ1-5,NA,TRBV5-1,NA,ASSLEGGGNQPQH
TRBJ1-6,NA,TRBV4-1,NA,ASSPLTDYNSPLH
TRBJ1-2,TRBD1,TRBV5-1,NA,ASSQGQGNGYT
TRBJ2-5,NA,TRBV7-3,NA,ASSRRGASEETQY
TRBJ1-6,NA,TRBV30,NA,AWSVLTNTYNSPLH
TRBJ1-5,NA,TRBV15,NA,ATSRDIGGSAQPQH
TRBJ2-7,TRBD1,TRBV5-1,NA,ASSFGQGPYEQY
TRBJ1-1,TRBD1,TRBV6-5,NA,ASSRGQGNEAF
TRBJ2-3,TRBD1,TRBV5-1,NA,ASRPTGTNTDTQY
TRBJ2-7,NA,TRBV24-1,NA,ATSDLCQDPYRVLSYEQY
TRBJ1-5,NA,TRBV3-1/TRBV3-2,NA,ASSPQFSNQPQH
TRBJ1-1,NA,TRBV19,NA,ASSTARQTEAF
TRBJ2-3,NA,TRBV7-2,few,ASSLGRTDTQY
TRBJ2-7,TRBD1,TRBV5-5,once,ASGPQGAVSEQY
TRBJ1-1,NA,TRBV19,NA,ASSMEGASTEAF
TRBJ1-4,NA,TRBV25-1,NA,ASSEYGPINEKLF
TRBJ1-2,TRBD1,TRBV9,NA,ASSSGGYGYT
TRBJ1-3,NA,TRBV25-1,NA,ASSVGNTIY
TRBJ2-7,TRBD2,TRBV11-1,few,ASSFEAGPLQY
TRBJ2-3,TRBD1,TRBV2,NA,ASSWTGKDTQY
TRBJ1-3,NA,TRBV28,NA,ASSFSGSSGNTIY
TRBJ2-7,NA,TRBV5-6,once,ASSLTPWEQY
TRBJ2-5,TRBD2,TRBV9,NA,ASSGGLAGETQY
TRBJ1-2,NA,TRBV7-9,NA,ASSGSANYGYT
TRBJ2-2,TRBD2,TRBV27,NA,ASTHYLAGGSGELF
TRBJ2-3,TRBD1,TRBV5-8,NA,ASSPGDRGWDTQY
TRBJ1-1,NA,TRBV2,NA,ASSAVRNTEAF
TRBJ2-1,NA,TRBV19,few,ASKVGPSSEQF
TRBJ1-1,TRBD1,TRBV9,NA,ASSPRQGNTEAF
TRBJ2-7,NA,TRBV12-3/TRBV12-4,NA,ASTRTDRYEQY
TRBJ1-4,NA,TRBV7-9,few,ASSTPGVAEKLF
TRBJ2-1,NA,TRBV19,NA,ASSRQRYNEQF
TRBJ2-7,TRBD2,TRBV27,NA,ASSLSLAGAYEQY